Listed below are T cell receptor beta chains from one sample, sequenced in a study of cytomegalovirus exposure and HLA in healthy donors. Sequencing was performed with immunoSEQ multiplex PCR; in TCRdb, only in-frame clones are kept and a portion is missing. The table includes some 180,000 clones, 70% to 85% detected once. Sequencing input: PBMCs. Receptor source: a woman younger than 45 in good health and CMV-seropositive. Each CDR3 is given with its conserved first and last residue. The size field is filled for only some rows; it gives once, few, many or a size class.

clone_size cdr3_length v_call cdr3_aa
once 18 TRBV9 CASSVAGTSGGGLDTQYF
once 15 TRBV7-9 CASSPPGQGAEKLFF
NA 13 TRBV5-6 CASSSRYTYEQYF
NA 12 TRBV5-1 CASSLDSNEQYF
NA 14 TRBV10-3 CAIRPEGAIFKAFF
NA 12 TRBV2 CAGQGAPYEQYF
NA 18 TRBV5-8 CASSFEAGTGGLGTEAFF
NA 18 TRBV21-1 CASSKFPVRDRGTGELFF
NA 17 TRBV4-2 CASSQVTGTSGSYEQYF
NA 15 TRBV19 CASTKSVGTGNTIYF
NA 16 TRBV5-6 CASSLKQGANYNEQFF
NA 14 TRBV7-8 CASRASRITGELFF
NA 15 TRBV7-8 CASNQWADSYNEQFF